What follows are 31 T cell receptor beta chains derived from one specimen sequenced in a study of T cell repertoires in cytomegalovirus infection. The antigens these receptors bind are not known. TCRdb re-called the reads through MiXCR, storing one row per CDR3 protein. The sample lists roughly 570,000 distinct CDR3 sequences; 35% to 50% were seen once. The material was cultured PBMCs, obtained from culture after CMV antigen stimulation. The receptors derive from a human donor in good health (CMV status not recorded). Some clones in this sample may be carry-over from other donors' samples.

This clonotype was picked up many times. The V and J genes are TRBV7-2 and TRBJ2-3, with 9 bases matching TRBD2. The ends lost 1 base at V and 1 base at J; junction bases unmatched: 12. The CDR3 runs 19 residues. Germline CDR1 is SGHTA and CDR2 is FQGNSA. As DNA, the CDR3 is TGTGCCAGCAGCTTAGAGTCTTTCGTCCTAGCGGGACGCACAGATACGCAGTATTTT. Residues: CASSLESFVLAGRTDTQYF.

This chain links TRBV19 with TRBJ2-5, with 7 bases lining up with TRBD2. The CDR3 consists of 14 residues. CDR1 is LNHDA, CDR2 SQIVND, per germline (reference sequence). The J segment lost 5 bases and the V segment lost 2 bases, leaving 5 bases of the junction unmatched. The CDR3 loop is CASSIIAGLETQYF. The CDR3 DNA reads TGTGCCAGTAGTATAATAGCGGGTCTGGAGACCCAGTACTTC.

V and J are TRBV7-6 and TRBJ2-5; possible D gene TRBD1, 6 bases. V lost 5 bases and J 5 bases, leaving 18 bases between the germline ends. This CDR3 is 15 amino acids long. CDR1 and CDR2 (germline): SGHVS, FNYEAQ. The CDR3 nucleotides are TGTGCCAGCAGCACCGTGGCGCGAAGGGGGGAGACCCAGTACTTC. Protein product: CASSTVARRGETQYF.

The V call is TRBV19, the J call TRBJ2-3, with TRBD1 matching over 8 bases. J was trimmed by 4 bases and V by 6 bases; bases with no gene match: 9. Germline V gene lookup returns CDR1 LNHDA and CDR2 SQIVND (reference sequence). The CDR3 totals 15 residues. The CDR3 bases are TGTGCCAGTAGGCCCAGGGGGCTTAGCGCAGATACGCAGTATTTT. It translates to CASRPRGLSADTQYF.

The chain uses TRBV6-5 and TRBJ2-3, with TRBD2 matching over 7 bases. Trimming cost V 0 bases and J 4 bases; bases outside gene matches: 7. Germline V gene lookup returns CDR1 MNHEY and CDR2 SVGAGI. CDR3 length: 16 residues. The DNA for the CDR3 is TGTGCCAGCAGTTACTCCGGGGGGTTTGGATCAGATACGCAGTATTTT. It yields the protein CASSYSGGFGSDTQYF.

The V call is TRBV6-8, the J call TRBJ2-3; D is perhaps TRBD2 (6 bases). The germline V gene encodes CDR1 MNHGY and CDR2 SAAAGT. The CDR3 sequence is 14 residues long. V lost 6 bases, J lost 4 bases, and 14 bases lay in between. The CDR3 loop is CASSYPRGADTQYF. CDR3 DNA sequence: TGTGCCAGCAGCTACCCGCGGGGAGCAGATACGCAGTATTTT.

The gene calls are TRBV24-1 and TRBJ2-1, with a possible D match to TRBD1 (6 bases). Germline V gives CDR1 KGHDR, CDR2 SFDVKD. The CDR3 extends over 15 amino acids. V shed 2 bases and J shed 7 bases, with 14 bases lying between them. CDR3 residues: CATSDSTSGANEQFF. CDR3 nucleotides: TGTGCCACCAGTGATTCTACATCAGGGGCGAATGAGCAGTTCTTC.

The chain carries TRBV2 and TRBJ2-5; 7 nucleotides line up with TRBD2. The CDR3 runs 16 residues. The V segment lost 2 bases and the J segment 4 bases; nucleotides outside the gene matches: 10. The germline V gene has CDR1 SNHLY and CDR2 FYNNEI. The chain's CDR3 is CASSEWGAGVGETQYF. The CDR3 DNA sequence: TGTGCCAGCAGTGAATGGGGCGCGGGGGTCGGAGAGACCCAGTACTTC. The whole variable domain, remainder taken from reference TRBV2 and TRBJ2-5, is EPEVTQTPSHQVTQMGQEVILRCVPISNHLYFYWYRQILGQKVEFLVSFYNNEISEKSEIFDDQFSVERPDGSNFTLKIRSTKLEDSAMYFCASSEWGAGVGETQYFGPGTRLLVL.

The chain joins TRBV11-2 to TRBJ1-6; D is unclear. With 5 bases removed from V and 8 bases from J, the gap between germline ends came to 10 bases. The CDR3 totals 13 residues. Germline CDR1 and CDR2: SGHAT and FQNNGV. In nucleotides, the CDR3 is TGTGCCAGCAGCCGCGTGCGGGATTCACCCCTCCACTTT. Translation: CASSRVRDSPLHF.

This clonotype was detected only a few times. V and J are TRBV12-3 or TRBV12-4 and TRBJ1-5; maybe TRBD1 (6 bases). This CDR3 has 16 residues. V dropped 7 bases and J dropped 1 base, with 17 bases sitting between them. The DNA for the CDR3 is TGTGCCAGCACCCGGGGGGCGGGGATGAGCAATCAGCCCCAGCATTTT. It codes for CASTRGAGMSNQPQHF.

This clonotype has just a few counts. The V and J genes are TRBV7-2 and TRBJ2-7; no clear D gene. CDR3 size: 12 residues. V dropped 3 bases and J dropped 6 bases, with 9 bases sitting between them. CDR1 is SGHTA and CDR2 is FQGNSA in the germline V gene. The chain's CDR3 is CASSFGSAEQYF. CDR3 nucleotides: TGTGCCAGCAGCTTCGGATCCGCCGAGCAGTACTTC.

The chain employs TRBV4-3 and TRBJ2-1; D perhaps matches TRBD2 (7 bases). Trimming shortened V by 0 bases and J by 10 bases, and 19 bases separated the two germline ends. This CDR3 has 16 amino acids. Germline CDR1 reads LGHNA; CDR2 reads YSLEER. This CDR3 reads CASSQDMPLRGGEQFF. CDR3 DNA: TGCGCCAGCAGCCAAGATATGCCACTGAGGGGGGGCGAGCAGTTCTTC.

This clonotype appeared a few times. J is TRBJ2-5 and V is TRBV11-2; possibly TRBD2 for D (6 bases). The germline V gene has CDR1 SGHAT and CDR2 FQNNGV. This CDR3 contains 16 residues. The V end was cut by 1 base, the J end by 3 bases, with 15 bases between. For the CDR3, the DNA is TGTGCCAGCAGCTTAGGAGCCCCGAGGACTAAAGAGACCCAGTACTTC. Translated: CASSLGAPRTKETQYF.

The chain employs TRBV12-3 or TRBV12-4 and TRBJ2-2, with D tentatively TRBD1 (5 bases). This CDR3 spans 14 amino acids. V lost 8 bases to trimming and J lost 5 bases, with 15 bases between them. The CDR3 sequence: CASALGAGTGELFF. The CDR3 nucleotides read TGTGCCAGCGCCTTAGGGGCCGGAACCGGGGAGCTGTTTTTT.

This clonotype was counted between two and nine times. The chain carries TRBV7-6 and TRBJ1-2; weak D call: TRBD1 (5 bases). CDR3 length: 12 residues. Looked up from germline, CDR1 is SGHVS and CDR2 is FNYEAQ. V lost 3 bases and J lost 5, with 7 bases in between. This chain's CDR3 is CASSFQGYGYTF. The CDR3 DNA follows: TGTGCCAGCAGCTTCCAGGGTTATGGCTACACCTTC.

The chain couples TRBV20-1 to TRBJ2-1; 10 bases match TRBD2. This CDR3 is 14 amino acids long. The V gene's germline CDR1 is DFQATT and CDR2 SNEGSKA (reference sequence). The V and J ends lost 6 bases and 2 bases, in that order; junction bases with no gene match: 4. The CDR3 here is CSAFLAGAYNEQFF. For the CDR3, the DNA is TGCAGTGCGTTTCTAGCGGGGGCCTACAATGAGCAGTTCTTC.

The chain recombines TRBV24-1 with TRBJ2-1; 9 bases are shared with TRBD2. Germline V gene data show CDR1 as KGHDR and CDR2 as SFDVKD. The CDR3 length is 21 residues. Trimming at V came to 2 bases and at J to 3 bases, leaving 19 bases not matched to a gene. CDR3 in DNA: TGTGCCACCAGTGATTCGCGGGGAAATCTGGCCGGGCGGGGGGGCTACAATGAGCAGTTCTTC. Protein product: CATSDSRGNLAGRGGYNEQFF.

The chain recombines TRBV12-3 or TRBV12-4 with TRBJ1-2, with D possibly matching TRBD1 (5 bases). The ends were cut back, 5 bases at V and 4 bases at J, with 17 bases in the middle. The CDR3 consists of 15 residues. In DNA form, the CDR3 reads TGTGCCAGCAGTCCCCTGCCCGGGACGGTCTATGGCTACACCTTC. This encodes CASSPLPGTVYGYTF.

This clonotype was counted a few times. The chain joins TRBV7-2 to TRBJ2-7; 11 positions match TRBD2. The length of the CDR3 is 17 residues. The junction had 14 bases not matched to a gene; V was cut back by 10 bases and J by 0 bases. Germline V gene data show CDR1 as SGHTA and CDR2 as FQGNSA. Here the CDR3 DNA reads TGTGCCACCCGCAGTCAGGGGACTAGCGGCCCCTCCTACGAGCAGTACTTC. Its protein is CATRSQGTSGPSYEQYF.

This clonotype was observed a handful of times. J is TRBJ2-7 and V is TRBV20-1; no clear D. V lost 4 bases, J lost 3 bases, and 10 bases lay in between. The germline CDR1 and CDR2 sequences are DFQATT and SNEGSKA (reference sequence). The CDR3 covers 12 residues. The CDR3 sequence: CSAKSAYYEQYF. The CDR3 DNA is TGCAGTGCTAAATCGGCCTACTACGAGCAGTACTTC.

This chain joins TRBV7-9 and TRBJ2-3; 12 nucleotides match TRBD2. This CDR3 is built from 16 residues. With V trimmed by 4 bases and J by 3 bases, 5 bases remained unmatched. The germline gives CDR1 SEHNR, CDR2 FQNEAQ (reference sequence). This chain's CDR3 is CASSSSSGGATDTQYF. The CDR3, as DNA: TGTGCCAGCAGCTCCTCTAGCGGGGGGGCAACAGATACGCAGTATTTT. The full variable domain, its missing parts supplied by reference TRBV7-9 and TRBJ2-3, is DTGVSQNPRHKITKRGQNVTFRCDPISEHNRLYWYRQTLGQGPEFLTYFQNEAQLEKSRLLSDRFSAERPKGSFSTLEIQRTEQGDSAMYLCASSSSSGGATDTQYFGPGTRLTVL.

This clonotype came up a few times. The chain joins TRBV4-1 to TRBJ2-7; D gene unclear. This CDR3 spans 15 amino acids. CDR1 and CDR2 (germline): MGHRA, YSYEKL. V lost 1 base and J 4 bases, leaving 14 bases between the germline ends. The CDR3: CASSQGKLENYEQYF. The DNA for the CDR3 is TGCGCCAGCAGCCAAGGGAAACTCGAGAATTACGAGCAGTACTTC.

The genes are TRBV20-1 and TRBJ1-1; D possibly corresponds to TRBD1 (6 bases). Trimming removed 0 bases at V and 3 bases at J, with 14 bases between. The CDR3 contains 15 residues. In germline, CDR1 is DFQATT, CDR2 SNEGSKA (reference sequence). The CDR3 spells CSARDFPGEYTEAFF. In nucleotides, the CDR3 is TGCAGTGCTAGAGATTTTCCAGGGGAGTACACTGAAGCTTTCTTT.

This clonotype was seen only a few times. This chain links TRBV20-1 with TRBJ2-2; D is unclear. Germline lookup yields CDR1 DFQATT and CDR2 SNEGSKA (reference sequence). The length of the CDR3 is 16 residues. Trimming cost V 0 bases and J 2 bases, with 13 bases left between them. CDR3: CSARDGLMRNTGELFF. The CDR3, as DNA: TGCAGTGCTAGAGATGGGCTAATGCGTAACACCGGGGAGCTGTTTTTT.

The J gene is TRBJ2-3, the V gene TRBV28, with 10 nucleotides matching TRBD2. Trimming took 4 bases from V and 4 from J; bases not matched to a gene: 20. Germline assignment: CDR1 MDHEN and CDR2 SYDVKM. This CDR3 is 20 amino acids long. As DNA, the CDR3 is TGTGCCAGCAGTTCCACGCTTCCGCCACTAGCGGGGCACAAGTCAGATACGCAGTATTTT. Protein product: CASSSTLPPLAGHKSDTQYF.

V is TRBV6-2 or TRBV6-3 and J is TRBJ1-1; 7 nucleotides agree with TRBD1. The germline V gene encodes CDR1 MNHEY and CDR2 SVGEGT. The V segment lost 7 bases and the J segment 4 bases; nucleotides outside the gene matches: 12. This CDR3 spans 15 amino acids. The CDR3 loop reads CASTEITGALTEAFF. Written as DNA, the CDR3 is TGTGCCAGCACGGAAATTACAGGGGCGCTCACTGAAGCTTTCTTT.

The chain combines TRBV2 with TRBJ2-7, with unresolved D. From germline, CDR1 is SNHLY and CDR2 FYNNEI. The CDR3 sequence is 12 residues long. The V end was cut by 7 bases, the J end by 4 bases, with 11 bases between. This chain's CDR3 is CASIGEGYEQYF. The CDR3 DNA reads as TGTGCCAGCATTGGGGAAGGGTACGAGCAGTACTTC.

This sequence joins TRBV25-1 and TRBJ2-1; 8 positions match TRBD1. Germline assignment: CDR1 MGHDK and CDR2 SYGVNS. Losses at the gene ends were 1 base for V and 5 bases for J; bases not matched to a gene: 10. The CDR3 extends over 17 amino acids. The CDR3 nucleotides are TGTGCCAGCAGTGAATGGGGGTCTAGCAGGGGGCACAATGAGCAGTTCTTC. Its protein is CASSEWGSSRGHNEQFF.

This clonotype was picked up a small number of times. The chain couples TRBV6-1 to TRBJ1-2, with no clear D. The V end was cut by 8 bases, the J end by 8 bases, with 12 bases between. Per germline, CDR1 MNHNS and CDR2 SASEGT. The CDR3 spans 11 residues. The CDR3 sequence is CASGASWGYTF. CDR3 coding DNA: TGTGCCAGCGGAGCCAGTTGGGGCTACACCTTC.

This clonotype has only a few counts. The rearrangement links TRBV7-9 to TRBJ1-2; D gene unclear. CDR3 length: 15 amino acids. The germline gives CDR1 SEHNR, CDR2 FQNEAQ (reference sequence). Trimming pared 0 bases from V and 2 bases from J, leaving 10 bases between. The CDR3, as DNA: TGTGCCAGCAGCTTAGCCTCGGGAGGCAACTATGGCTACACCTTC. Translation: CASSLASGGNYGYTF.

The genes are TRBV7-9 and TRBJ2-2; D remains ambiguous. Deletions cut 5 bases from V and 1 base from J, with 8 bases between. The CDR3 is 14 amino acids. The germline gives CDR1 SEHNR, CDR2 FQNEAQ (reference sequence). The CDR3 protein is CASSHDWNTGELFF. The CDR3 region has the DNA TGTGCCAGCAGCCACGACTGGAACACCGGGGAGCTGTTTTTT. Based on the CDR3 plus reference TRBV7-9 and TRBJ2-2, the full variable domain is DTGVSQNPRHKITKRGQNVTFRCDPISEHNRLYWYRQTLGQGPEFLTYFQNEAQLEKSRLLSDRFSAERPKGSFSTLEIQRTEQGDSAMYLCASSHDWNTGELFFGEGSRLTVL.